The sequence of this T cell receptor (beta chain) was determined in a study of cytomegalovirus exposure and HLA in healthy donors. As to this clone: Its antigen remains unknown.

Trimming cost V 6 bases and J 3 bases, with 10 bases left between them. Germline assignment: CDR1 MNHEY and CDR2 SVGAGI. This CDR3 spans 13 amino acids. Broader study findings: Later on, a genetic analysis was performed. It linked a missense variant in DCLRE1C with V- and J-gene trimming of TCR beta.

13 Jbeta primers and 60 Vbeta primers were used for the PCR. Clones were read by immunoSEQ multiplex PCR, and TCRdb kept only the in-frame ones, dropping some. The sample records 200,000 or so clones, 60% to 80% being singletons. The sequence was collected from a male donor in good health and CMV-seronegative. The specimen sequenced was PBMCs. J is TRBJ2-3 and V is TRBV6-5; weak D call: TRBD2 (5 bases). CDR3 sequence reads: CASRETGTDTQYF. CDR3 DNA sequence: TGTGCCAGCAGGGAAACGGGGACAGATACGCAGTATTTT.